These T cell receptor beta chains were read from a single sample in a study of cytomegalovirus exposure and HLA in healthy donors. Measured with immunoSEQ multiplex PCR; TCRdb has only the in-frame clones, and not every one. The sample has around 400,000 clones; roughly 90% are singletons. The sequenced sample was PBMCs. The source is a woman aged 18-35 years in good health and CMV-seronegative. Both conserved end residues are part of each CDR3. D genes are given only for firm matches.

>TRBJ2-7|NA|TRBV10-3
CAISELTTRTTSYEQYF
TGTGCCATCAGTGAGCTGACCACTAGGACCACGTCCTACGAGCAGTACTTC
>TRBJ1-6|NA|TRBV10-1
CASTIQGKSSPLHF
TGCGCCAGCACGATCCAGGGCAAAAGTTCACCCCTCCACTTT
>TRBJ2-7|TRBD1|TRBV6-5
CASRTDRGFGEQYF
TGTGCCAGCAGAACGGACAGGGGATTTGGCGAGCAGTACTTC
>TRBJ1-2|NA|TRBV19
CASRPQGPPGYTF
TGTGCCAGTAGACCGCAGGGGCCCCCTGGCTACACCTTC
>TRBJ1-2|NA|TRBV28
CASSLDIGGYTF
TGTGCCAGCAGCCTGGACATAGGTGGCTACACCTTC
>TRBJ1-4|NA|TRBV20-1
CSSRDNEKLFF
TGCAGTAGCAGGGATAATGAAAAACTGTTTTTT
>TRBJ2-1|NA|TRBV30
CAWSSAGWDNEQFF
TGTGCCTGGAGTTCGGCGGGTTGGGACAATGAGCAGTTCTTC
>TRBJ1-3|NA|TRBV5-1
CASSLDRAENTIYF
TGCGCCAGCAGCTTGGACAGGGCGGAGAACACCATATATTTT
>TRBJ1-3|NA|TRBV11-3
CASSYRAGNTIYF
TGTGCCAGCAGTTACAGGGCTGGAAACACCATATATTTT
>TRBJ1-1|TRBD1|TRBV28
CASSTGTGCNF
TGTGCCAGCAGCACCGGGACAGGGTGTAATTTT